This note documents a single TCR beta chain sequence. What it binds is unknown. This record comes from a study of T cells in Graves' hyperthyroidism and ophthalmopathy. Study-level information: Before treatment of any kind, peripheral blood was taken at initial diagnosis. Study results and limitations: Most clonotypes expanded in thyroid above 0.001 were likewise present in blood.

Based on clinical symptoms, serum thyroxine and TRAb, thyroid ultrasound and orbital computed tomography, diagnoses were reached. TCR beta CDR3 region amplification was performed from RNA transcripts. Carried out on the TCR CDR3, a first-round RT-PCR used the HTBI primer set. A single record per CDR3 protein comes from TCRdb applying MiXCR to the multiplex PCR reads. The table has about 180,000 distinct CDR3 sequences, roughly 9.4% seen once. The sequence was collected from a woman aged 18 to 35 with Graves' hyperthyroidism that later progressed to Graves' ophthalmopathy. The specimen sequenced was blood.

The DNA of the CDR3 is TGTGCCAGCAGTGACTCGCGGGGGGGAGGTCATCAGCCCCAGCATTTT. It encodes CASSDSRGGGHQPQHF. This chain links TRBV6-4 with TRBJ1-5; tentatively, D is TRBD1 (5 bases). Germline V CDR1 and CDR2: MRHNA, SNTAGT. This CDR3 has 16 residues. Trimming took 0 bases from V and 5 from J, leaving 14 bases between them.